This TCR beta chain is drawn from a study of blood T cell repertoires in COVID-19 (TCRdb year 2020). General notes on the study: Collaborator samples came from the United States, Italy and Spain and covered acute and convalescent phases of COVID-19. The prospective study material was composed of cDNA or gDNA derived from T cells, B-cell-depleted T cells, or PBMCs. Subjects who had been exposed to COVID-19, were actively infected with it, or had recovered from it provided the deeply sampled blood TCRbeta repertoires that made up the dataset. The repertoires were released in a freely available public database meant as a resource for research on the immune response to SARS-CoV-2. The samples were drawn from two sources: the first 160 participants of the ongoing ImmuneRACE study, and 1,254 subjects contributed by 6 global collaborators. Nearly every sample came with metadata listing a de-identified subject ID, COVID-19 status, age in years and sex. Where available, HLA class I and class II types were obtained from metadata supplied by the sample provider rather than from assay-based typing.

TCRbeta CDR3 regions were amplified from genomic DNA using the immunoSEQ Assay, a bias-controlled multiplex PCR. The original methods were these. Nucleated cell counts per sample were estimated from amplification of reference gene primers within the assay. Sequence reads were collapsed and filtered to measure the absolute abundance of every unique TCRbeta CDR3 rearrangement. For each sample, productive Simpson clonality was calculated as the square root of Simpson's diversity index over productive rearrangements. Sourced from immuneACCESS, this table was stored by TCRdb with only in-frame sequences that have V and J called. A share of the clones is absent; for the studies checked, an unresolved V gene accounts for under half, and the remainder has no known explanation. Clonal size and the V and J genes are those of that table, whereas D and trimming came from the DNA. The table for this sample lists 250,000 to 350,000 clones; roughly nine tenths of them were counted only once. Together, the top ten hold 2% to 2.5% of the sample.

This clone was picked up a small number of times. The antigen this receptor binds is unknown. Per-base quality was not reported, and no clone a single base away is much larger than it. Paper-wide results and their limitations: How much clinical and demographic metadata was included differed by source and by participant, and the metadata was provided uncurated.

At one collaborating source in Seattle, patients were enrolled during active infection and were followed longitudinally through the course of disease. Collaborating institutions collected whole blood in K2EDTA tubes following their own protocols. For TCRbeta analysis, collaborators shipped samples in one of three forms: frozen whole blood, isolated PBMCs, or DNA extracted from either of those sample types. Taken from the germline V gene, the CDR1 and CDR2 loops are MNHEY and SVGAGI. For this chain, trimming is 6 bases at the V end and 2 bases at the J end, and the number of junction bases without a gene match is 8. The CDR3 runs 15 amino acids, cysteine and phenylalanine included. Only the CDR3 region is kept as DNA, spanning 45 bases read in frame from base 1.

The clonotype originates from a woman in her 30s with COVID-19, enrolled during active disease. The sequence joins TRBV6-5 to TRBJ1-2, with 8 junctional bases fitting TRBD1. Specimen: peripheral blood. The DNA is TGTGCCAGCAGCTTCTCAGGGGGCATCAACTATGGCTACACCTTC. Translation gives CASSFSGGINYGYTF.